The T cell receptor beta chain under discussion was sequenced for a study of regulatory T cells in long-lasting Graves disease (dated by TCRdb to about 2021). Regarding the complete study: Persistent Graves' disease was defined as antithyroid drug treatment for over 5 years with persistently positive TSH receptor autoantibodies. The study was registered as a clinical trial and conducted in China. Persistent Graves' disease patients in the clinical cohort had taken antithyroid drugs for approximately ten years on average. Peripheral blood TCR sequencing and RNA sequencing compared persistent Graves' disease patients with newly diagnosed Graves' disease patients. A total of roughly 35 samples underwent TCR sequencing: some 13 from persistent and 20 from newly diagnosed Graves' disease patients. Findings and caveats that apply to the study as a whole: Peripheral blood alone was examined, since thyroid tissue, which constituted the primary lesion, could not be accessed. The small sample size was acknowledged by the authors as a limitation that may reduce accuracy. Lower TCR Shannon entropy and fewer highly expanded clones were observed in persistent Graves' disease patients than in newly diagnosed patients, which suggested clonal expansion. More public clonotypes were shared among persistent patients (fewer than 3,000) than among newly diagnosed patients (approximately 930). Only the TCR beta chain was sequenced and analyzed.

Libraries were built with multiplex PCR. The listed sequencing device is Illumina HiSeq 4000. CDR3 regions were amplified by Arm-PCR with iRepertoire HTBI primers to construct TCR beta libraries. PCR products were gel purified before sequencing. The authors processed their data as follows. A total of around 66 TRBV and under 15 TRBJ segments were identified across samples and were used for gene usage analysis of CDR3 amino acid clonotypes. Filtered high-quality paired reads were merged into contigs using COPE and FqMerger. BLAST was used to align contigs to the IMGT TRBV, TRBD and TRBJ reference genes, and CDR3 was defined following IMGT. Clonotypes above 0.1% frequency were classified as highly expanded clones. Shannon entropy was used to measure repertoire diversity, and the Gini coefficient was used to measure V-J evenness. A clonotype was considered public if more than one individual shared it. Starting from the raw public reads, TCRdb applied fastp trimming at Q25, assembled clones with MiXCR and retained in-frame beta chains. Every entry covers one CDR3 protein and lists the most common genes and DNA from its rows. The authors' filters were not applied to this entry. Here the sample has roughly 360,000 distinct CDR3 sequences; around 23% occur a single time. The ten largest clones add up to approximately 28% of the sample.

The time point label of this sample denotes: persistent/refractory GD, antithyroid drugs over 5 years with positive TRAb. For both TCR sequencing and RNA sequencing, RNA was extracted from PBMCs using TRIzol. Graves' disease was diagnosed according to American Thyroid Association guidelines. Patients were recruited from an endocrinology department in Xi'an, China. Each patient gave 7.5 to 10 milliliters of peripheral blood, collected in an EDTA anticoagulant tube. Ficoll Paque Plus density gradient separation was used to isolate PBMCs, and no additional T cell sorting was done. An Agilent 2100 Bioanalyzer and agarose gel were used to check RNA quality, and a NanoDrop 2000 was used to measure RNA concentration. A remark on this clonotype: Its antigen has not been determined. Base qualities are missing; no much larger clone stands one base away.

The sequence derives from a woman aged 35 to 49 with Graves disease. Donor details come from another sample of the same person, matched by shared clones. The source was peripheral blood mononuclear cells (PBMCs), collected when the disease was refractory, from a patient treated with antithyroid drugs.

The bases are TGTGCCAGTAGTATCCGCCCGGGACAGATCTACGAGCAGTACTTC. The resulting protein is CASSIRPGQIYEQYF. The chain was built from TRBV19 and TRBJ2-7; 7 nucleotides in the junction match TRBD1. Here V drops 3 bases and J drops 3 bases, and the junction holds 8 bases not matched to any gene. Counted from cysteine to phenylalanine, this CDR3 has 15 amino acids. Only the CDR3 part of the read is kept: 45 bases, read in frame from the first base. Based on the germline V gene (reference sequence), the CDR1 and CDR2 sequences are LNHDA and SQIVND.